This TCR beta chain was found in a study of cytomegalovirus exposure and HLA in healthy donors. Study-level points and caveats: The majority of TCR sequences were rare, yet some public TCRs appeared in many donors.

CDR3 length: 14 amino acids. Germline V gives CDR1 SGHTA, CDR2 FQGNSA. Trimming removed 5 bases at V and 8 bases at J, with 18 bases between. Primers for the PCR totalled 60 Vbeta and 13 Jbeta. Using immunoSEQ multiplex PCR, the repertoire was profiled, and TCRdb retains in-frame clones only, with some absent. The table lists 200,000 to 250,000 clones, roughly 79% of them singletons. About this clone: Its matching antigen is unknown.

The sequenced sample consisted of PBMCs. This clonotype originated in a woman between 40 and 55 years old in good health and CMV-seronegative. This rearrangement joins TRBV7-2 to TRBJ1-2; D perhaps matches TRBD1 (5 bases). CDR3 nucleotides: TGTGCCAGCAGCCCAACCAATCCAGGGAACGGCTACACCTTC. It encodes CASSPTNPGNGYTF.